A selection of T cell receptor beta chains follows, all from one sample in a study of blood T cell repertoires in COVID-19. Produced via immunoSEQ multiplex PCR; TCRdb's table is partial and in-frame only. This sample carries roughly 320,000 clones, roughly nine tenths of them seen once, and the ten largest clones take 1.8%. Material: peripheral blood. All receptors come from a woman aged 30 to 39 with COVID-19, enrolled during active disease. Each CDR3 is given with its conserved first and last residue. Fields, in order: clone size, V gene, J gene, D gene, CDR3 DNA, CDR3 protein. D genes are given only for firm matches. Part of the rows lack a size; the others show once, few, many or a class for expanded clones.

clone size: -
V gene: TRBV2
J gene: TRBJ1-6
D gene: -
CDR3 DNA: TGTGCCAGCAGTGAAAGCAGGGCAAATTCACCCCTCCACTTT
CDR3 protein: CASSESRANSPLHF

clone size: -
V gene: TRBV3-1/TRBV3-2
J gene: TRBJ1-2
D gene: -
CDR3 DNA: TGTGCCAGCGCCAGCTTCGGTGGAGACTATGGCTACACCTTC
CDR3 protein: CASASFGGDYGYTF

clone size: -
V gene: TRBV4-3
J gene: TRBJ2-3
D gene: -
CDR3 DNA: TGCGCCAGCAGCCCTGGAGGAGCGGGTTCCACAGATACGCAGTATTTT
CDR3 protein: CASSPGGAGSTDTQYF

clone size: -
V gene: TRBV19
J gene: TRBJ1-5
D gene: -
CDR3 DNA: TGTGCCAGTAGTGTGGCTCTCCATCAGCCCCAGCATTTT
CDR3 protein: CASSVALHQPQHF

clone size: -
V gene: TRBV11-3
J gene: TRBJ2-5
D gene: -
CDR3 DNA: TGTGCCAGCAGCGCTCAACTAGATATGGAGGAGACCCAGTACTTC
CDR3 protein: CASSAQLDMEETQYF

clone size: -
V gene: TRBV19
J gene: TRBJ1-2
D gene: TRBD1
CDR3 DNA: TGTGCCAGTAGGCCGGGACAGGGGCTCTATGGCTACACCTTC
CDR3 protein: CASRPGQGLYGYTF

clone size: -
V gene: TRBV4-3
J gene: TRBJ1-2
D gene: -
CDR3 DNA: TGCGCCAGCAGCCAAGAGGCTCCAGGGGTCTACACCTTC
CDR3 protein: CASSQEAPGVYTF

clone size: -
V gene: TRBV28
J gene: TRBJ1-6
D gene: TRBD1
CDR3 DNA: TGTGCCAGCAGTCCCGGGACAGGGGTTTCACCCCTCCACTTT
CDR3 protein: CASSPGTGVSPLHF

clone size: -
V gene: TRBV7-2
J gene: TRBJ2-2
D gene: TRBD1
CDR3 DNA: TGTGCCAGCAGCCCCAGGGGGCGTCCCAACACCGGGGAGCTGTTTTTT
CDR3 protein: CASSPRGRPNTGELFF

clone size: -
V gene: TRBV11-2
J gene: TRBJ2-3
D gene: -
CDR3 DNA: TGTGCCAGCAGCTTAGCCGGTGGGCAGAGCACAGATACGCAGTATTTT
CDR3 protein: CASSLAGGQSTDTQYF

clone size: -
V gene: TRBV19
J gene: TRBJ2-1
D gene: -
CDR3 DNA: TGTGCCAGTAGTATAGCTTACAATGAGCAGTTCTTC
CDR3 protein: CASSIAYNEQFF

clone size: -
V gene: TRBV6-2/TRBV6-3
J gene: TRBJ1-5
D gene: -
CDR3 DNA: TGTGCCAGCAGCACAGGGTTGTATCAGCCCCAGCATTTT
CDR3 protein: CASSTGLYQPQHF

clone size: -
V gene: TRBV6-4
J gene: TRBJ2-3
D gene: -
CDR3 DNA: TGTGCCAGCAGTGACTCTGCGGGAACAGGGGCAGATACGCAGTATTTT
CDR3 protein: CASSDSAGTGADTQYF

clone size: -
V gene: TRBV4-1
J gene: TRBJ1-4
D gene: TRBD1
CDR3 DNA: TGCGCCAGCAGCCTCCGAGGTTGGGGACAGGGCGTGGATAATGAAAAACTGTTTTTT
CDR3 protein: CASSLRGWGQGVDNEKLFF

clone size: -
V gene: TRBV5-1
J gene: TRBJ2-5
D gene: -
CDR3 DNA: TGCGCCAGCAGCCGTGATCCGGGACACCAGGGGGAGACCCAGTACTTC
CDR3 protein: CASSRDPGHQGETQYF

clone size: -
V gene: TRBV19
J gene: TRBJ1-6
D gene: -
CDR3 DNA: TGTGCCAGTAGTATACGGAGCCCAGATTCACCCCTCCACTTT
CDR3 protein: CASSIRSPDSPLHF

clone size: once
V gene: TRBV19
J gene: TRBJ1-2
D gene: TRBD1
CDR3 DNA: TGTGCCAGTAGTATTGGAGGACAGGGGGCGCGGGGCTATGGCTACACCTTC
CDR3 protein: CASSIGGQGARGYGYTF

clone size: -
V gene: TRBV4-1
J gene: TRBJ1-5
D gene: TRBD1
CDR3 DNA: TGCGCCAGCAGCCAGCGGACAGGATCAATGGGGAATCAGCCCCAGCATTTT
CDR3 protein: CASSQRTGSMGNQPQHF

clone size: -
V gene: TRBV28
J gene: TRBJ1-4
D gene: TRBD1
CDR3 DNA: TGTGCCAGCGCTGAGTCGACAGGGGCTGGGGAAAAACTGTTTTTT
CDR3 protein: CASAESTGAGEKLFF

clone size: -
V gene: TRBV21-1
J gene: TRBJ1-1
D gene: -
CDR3 DNA: TGTGCCAGCAGCAAGTCCGGGACACTGAACACTGAAGCTTTCTTT
CDR3 protein: CASSKSGTLNTEAFF

clone size: -
V gene: TRBV27
J gene: TRBJ1-5
D gene: -
CDR3 DNA: TGTGCCAGCAGTTTATCGGGGGCAGGGGATGGGCAGCCCCAGCATTTT
CDR3 protein: CASSLSGAGDGQPQHF

clone size: -
V gene: TRBV5-1
J gene: TRBJ2-5
D gene: TRBD2
CDR3 DNA: TGCGCCAGCAGCCTTGGACTAGCGGGGGCACAGACCCAGTACTTC
CDR3 protein: CASSLGLAGAQTQYF

clone size: -
V gene: TRBV2
J gene: TRBJ2-3
D gene: TRBD1
CDR3 DNA: TGTGCCAGCAGCGACACAGGGGTTGGCACGCAGTATTTT
CDR3 protein: CASSDTGVGTQYF

clone size: -
V gene: TRBV5-4
J gene: TRBJ2-5
D gene: -
CDR3 DNA: TGTGCCAGCAGCTCCTTATGGCGGCAGGGCCCAAACCAAGAGACCCAGTACTTC
CDR3 protein: CASSSLWRQGPNQETQYF

clone size: few
V gene: TRBV4-2
J gene: TRBJ1-5
D gene: -
CDR3 DNA: TGTGCCAGCAGCCCCGGGGAAGTGGGTTTCAATCAGCCCCAGCATTTT
CDR3 protein: CASSPGEVGFNQPQHF

clone size: -
V gene: TRBV6-2/TRBV6-3
J gene: TRBJ2-3
D gene: TRBD1
CDR3 DNA: TGTGCCAGCAGTTACTCGACGGGACAGGGGACAGATACGCAGTATTTT
CDR3 protein: CASSYSTGQGTDTQYF

clone size: -
V gene: TRBV5-5
J gene: TRBJ1-2
D gene: -
CDR3 DNA: TGTGCCATCTCTTCAGGGTCTGGCTACACCTTC
CDR3 protein: CAISSGSGYTF

clone size: -
V gene: TRBV14
J gene: TRBJ2-5
D gene: TRBD1
CDR3 DNA: TGTGCCAGCAGCCAAAACCCGACAGGGGGCGATGGCCAAGAGACCCAGTACTTC
CDR3 protein: CASSQNPTGGDGQETQYF

clone size: -
V gene: TRBV4-2
J gene: TRBJ1-3
D gene: TRBD1
CDR3 DNA: TGTGCCAGCAGCCAGGGACAGGGCTCTGGAAACACCATATATTTT
CDR3 protein: CASSQGQGSGNTIYF

clone size: -
V gene: TRBV4-2
J gene: TRBJ2-1
D gene: -
CDR3 DNA: TGTGCCAGCAGCCAAGGGTCAGGGATGAATGAGCAGTTCTTC
CDR3 protein: CASSQGSGMNEQFF

clone size: -
V gene: TRBV19
J gene: TRBJ1-2
D gene: TRBD1
CDR3 DNA: TGTGCCAGTACGATGACAGGGGTTGGGAATGGCTACACCTTC
CDR3 protein: CASTMTGVGNGYTF

clone size: -
V gene: TRBV5-1
J gene: TRBJ1-4
D gene: -
CDR3 DNA: TGCGCCAGCTCCCGTACACCTACTACAGGGCTCACTAATGAAAAACTGTTTTTT
CDR3 protein: CASSRTPTTGLTNEKLFF

clone size: -
V gene: TRBV2
J gene: TRBJ2-3
D gene: TRBD2
CDR3 DNA: TGTGCCAGCAGTCCCCGGGGGAGCGGGGGAAGCACAGATACGCAGTATTTT
CDR3 protein: CASSPRGSGGSTDTQYF

clone size: few
V gene: TRBV25-1
J gene: TRBJ2-7
D gene: -
CDR3 DNA: TGTGCCAGCAGTACTAACCCGGGACACCTTCGAGAGCAGTACTTC
CDR3 protein: CASSTNPGHLREQYF

clone size: -
V gene: TRBV20-1
J gene: TRBJ1-1
D gene: TRBD1
CDR3 DNA: TGCAGTGTTACGGACAGGGCATTGGCTTTCTTT
CDR3 protein: CSVTDRALAFF

clone size: -
V gene: TRBV7-2
J gene: TRBJ1-6
D gene: -
CDR3 DNA: TGTGCCAGCAGCTTAAACAGGGCTAATTCACCCCTCCACTTT
CDR3 protein: CASSLNRANSPLHF

clone size: -
V gene: TRBV5-1
J gene: TRBJ1-2
D gene: -
CDR3 DNA: TGCGCCAGCAGCTTAACGGTGGACTATGGCTACACCTTC
CDR3 protein: CASSLTVDYGYTF

clone size: -
V gene: TRBV5-1
J gene: TRBJ1-5
D gene: -
CDR3 DNA: TGCGCCAGCAGAAGGACACCAAACCAGCATCAGCCCCAGCATTTT
CDR3 protein: CASRRTPNQHQPQHF

clone size: -
V gene: TRBV27
J gene: TRBJ1-6
D gene: -
CDR3 DNA: TGTGCCAGCAGTAGGGGGTATAATTCACCCCTCCACTTT
CDR3 protein: CASSRGYNSPLHF

clone size: -
V gene: TRBV18
J gene: TRBJ1-4
D gene: -
CDR3 DNA: TGTGCCAGCTCACCGACAGCAGGAATTGGAAAACTGTTTTTT
CDR3 protein: CASSPTAGIGKLFF

clone size: -
V gene: TRBV2
J gene: TRBJ2-1
D gene: -
CDR3 DNA: TGTGCCAGCAGTCAGACCTACAATGAGCAGTTCTTC
CDR3 protein: CASSQTYNEQFF

clone size: -
V gene: TRBV2
J gene: TRBJ1-4
D gene: -
CDR3 DNA: TGTGCCAGCATTGTAGCGGGGGGGAATGAAAAACTGTTTTTT
CDR3 protein: CASIVAGGNEKLFF

clone size: -
V gene: TRBV27
J gene: TRBJ1-1
D gene: TRBD1
CDR3 DNA: TGTGCCAGCAGAAACCTCCCCGGGACAGGTAACACTGAAGCTTTCTTT
CDR3 protein: CASRNLPGTGNTEAFF

clone size: once
V gene: TRBV25-1
J gene: TRBJ1-3
D gene: -
CDR3 DNA: TGTGCCAGCAGTGACGGTTACCGACGGGGGAAGGGTGGAAACACCATATATTTT
CDR3 protein: CASSDGYRRGKGGNTIYF

clone size: -
V gene: TRBV5-1
J gene: TRBJ1-5
D gene: -
CDR3 DNA: TGCGCCAGCAGCCTGTCCGGGACACCCTCACAGCCCCAGCATTTT
CDR3 protein: CASSLSGTPSQPQHF

clone size: once
V gene: TRBV7-9
J gene: TRBJ2-6
D gene: -
CDR3 DNA: TGTGCCAGCAGCCGGGTCGGTGGGGCCAACGTCCTGACTTTC
CDR3 protein: CASSRVGGANVLTF

clone size: -
V gene: TRBV18
J gene: TRBJ1-3
D gene: -
CDR3 DNA: TGTGCCAGCGTAGGGGATCGCTCTGGAAACACCATATATTTT
CDR3 protein: CASVGDRSGNTIYF

clone size: -
V gene: TRBV27
J gene: TRBJ1-6
D gene: TRBD1
CDR3 DNA: TGTGCCAGCAGACCCTCGGGACAGGGTGCTTCACCCCTCCACTTT
CDR3 protein: CASRPSGQGASPLHF

clone size: -
V gene: TRBV7-9
J gene: TRBJ1-4
D gene: -
CDR3 DNA: TGTGCCAGCAGCTTATCAGCGTCGGGGTGGGCTAATGAAAAACTGTTTTTT
CDR3 protein: CASSLSASGWANEKLFF

clone size: -
V gene: TRBV9
J gene: TRBJ2-2
D gene: -
CDR3 DNA: TGTGCCAGCAGCCCCTCGGTGGTCGGGGAGCTGTTTTTT
CDR3 protein: CASSPSVVGELFF

clone size: -
V gene: TRBV2
J gene: TRBJ1-2
D gene: TRBD1
CDR3 DNA: TGTGCCAGCAGTGAAAGGGGGCAGGGTGATGGCTACACCTTC
CDR3 protein: CASSERGQGDGYTF